The table lists the clone carrying this TCR beta chain with a few counts. Its antigen remains unidentified. Amplification of TCR beta CDR3 regions used RNA as the template. HTBI primers were the set used in a first-round RT-PCR of the TCR CDR3. TCRdb itself ran the multiplex PCR reads through MiXCR, one entry per CDR3 protein. The data show 530,000 or so distinct CDR3 sequences, just over 45% seen once. The data derive from a study of T cells in Graves' hyperthyroidism and ophthalmopathy. Regarding the study as a whole: Ophthalmopathy and stable hyperthyroidism were separated by a 13 V-J model. The model identified upcoming ophthalmopathy a median approximately six months ahead of onset.

Newly diagnosed hyperthyroidism, duration under 2 months, in patients aged 18 to 65. Uncontrolled infections, other autoimmune diseases, pregnancy or lactation led to exclusion of patients. CDR3 size: 14 residues. Germline V lookup: CDR1 SGHVS, CDR2 FNYEAQ. V was shortened by 5 bases and J by 7 bases, with 18 bases between the two germline ends. Material: peripheral blood or thyroid tissue (not recorded which). This sequence was found in a woman younger than 30 with Graves' hyperthyroidism. V usage is TRBV7-6 and J usage is TRBJ2-7, with a weak D call TRBD2 (5 bases). The CDR3 DNA is TGTGCCAGCAGCGTGGCGGCCAACCGAGGGGAGCAGTACTTC. Translation gives CASSVAANRGEQYF.